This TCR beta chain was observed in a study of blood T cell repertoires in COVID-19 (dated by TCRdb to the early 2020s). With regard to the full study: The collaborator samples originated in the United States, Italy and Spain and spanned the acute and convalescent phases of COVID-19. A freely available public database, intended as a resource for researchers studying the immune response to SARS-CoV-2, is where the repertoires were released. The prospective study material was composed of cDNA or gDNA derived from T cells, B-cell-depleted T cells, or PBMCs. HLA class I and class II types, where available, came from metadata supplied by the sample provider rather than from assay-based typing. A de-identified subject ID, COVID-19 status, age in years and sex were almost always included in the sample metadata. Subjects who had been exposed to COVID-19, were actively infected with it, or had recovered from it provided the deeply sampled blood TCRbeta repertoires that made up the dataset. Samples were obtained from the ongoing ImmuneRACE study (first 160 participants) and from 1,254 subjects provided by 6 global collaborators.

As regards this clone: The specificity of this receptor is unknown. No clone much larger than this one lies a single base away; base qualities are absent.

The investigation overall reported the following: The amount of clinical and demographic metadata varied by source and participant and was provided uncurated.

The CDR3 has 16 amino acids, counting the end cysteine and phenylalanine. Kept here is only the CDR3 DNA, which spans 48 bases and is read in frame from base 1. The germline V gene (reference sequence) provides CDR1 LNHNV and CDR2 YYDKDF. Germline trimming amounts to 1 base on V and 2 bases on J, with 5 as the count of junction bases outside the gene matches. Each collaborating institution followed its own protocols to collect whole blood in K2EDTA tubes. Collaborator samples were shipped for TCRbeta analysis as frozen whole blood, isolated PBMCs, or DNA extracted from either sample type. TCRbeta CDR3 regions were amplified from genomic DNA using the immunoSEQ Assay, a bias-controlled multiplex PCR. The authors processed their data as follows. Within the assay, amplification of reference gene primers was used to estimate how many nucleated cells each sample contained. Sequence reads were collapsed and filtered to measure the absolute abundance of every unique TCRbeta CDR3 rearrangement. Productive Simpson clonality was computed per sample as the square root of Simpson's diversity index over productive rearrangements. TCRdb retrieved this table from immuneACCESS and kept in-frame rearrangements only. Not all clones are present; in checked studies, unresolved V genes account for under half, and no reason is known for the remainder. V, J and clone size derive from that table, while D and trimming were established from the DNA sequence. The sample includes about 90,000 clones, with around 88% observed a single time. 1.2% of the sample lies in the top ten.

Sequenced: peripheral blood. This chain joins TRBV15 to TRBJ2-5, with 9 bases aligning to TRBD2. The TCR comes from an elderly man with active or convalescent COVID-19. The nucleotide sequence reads TGTGCCACCAGCAGAGTACGGGCGGGAGGGCAAGAGACCCAGTACTTC. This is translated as CATSRVRAGGQETQYF.